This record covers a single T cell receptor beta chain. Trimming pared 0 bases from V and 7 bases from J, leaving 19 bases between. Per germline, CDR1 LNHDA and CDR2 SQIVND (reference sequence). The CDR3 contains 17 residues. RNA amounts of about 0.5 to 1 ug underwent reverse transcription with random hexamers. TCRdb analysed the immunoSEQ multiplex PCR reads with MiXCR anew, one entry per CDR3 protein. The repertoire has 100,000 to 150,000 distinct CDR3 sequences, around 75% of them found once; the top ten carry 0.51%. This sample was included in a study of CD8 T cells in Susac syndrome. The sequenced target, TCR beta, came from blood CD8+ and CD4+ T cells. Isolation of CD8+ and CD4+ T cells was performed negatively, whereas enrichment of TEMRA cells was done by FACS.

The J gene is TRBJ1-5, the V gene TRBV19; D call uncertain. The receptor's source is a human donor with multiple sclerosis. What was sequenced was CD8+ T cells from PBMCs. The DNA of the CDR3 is TGTGCCAGTAGTATAGATCAGGACCCCGATGTGGCACAGCCCCAGCATTTT. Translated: CASSIDQDPDVAQPQHF.